These 26 T cell receptor beta chains were sequenced from one sample in a study of cytomegalovirus exposure and HLA in healthy donors (dated by TCRdb to the late 2010s). Library construction relied on the immunoSEQ multiplex PCR assay. For the multiplex PCR, a mixture combining 60 forward primers for TCR Vbeta segments and 13 reverse primers for TCR Jbeta segments was used. Held by TCRdb, this immuneACCESS table contains in-frame sequences only and omits some clones. Under half of the omission traces to an unresolved V gene where checked; the cause of the rest is unknown. For this sample the table gives some 250,000 clones, of which roughly four fifths were detected only once. Together, the top ten hold 7% to 9% of the sample. The sample was PBMCs. These receptors were taken from a woman in her sixties or seventies in good health and CMV-seropositive.

The chain is built from TRBV28 and TRBJ1-5; 7 nucleotides match TRBD1. V lost 6 bases and J lost 7; bases outside the gene matches: 9. CDR1 and CDR2 from the germline V gene are MDHEN and SYDVKM. The CDR3 length is 14 residues. Written as DNA, the CDR3 is TGTGCCAGCAGCTGGTCACAGGGGAGGCAGCCCCAGCATTTT. Residues: CASSWSQGRQPQHF.

The rearrangement links TRBV11-2 to TRBJ2-2; D possibly corresponds to TRBD2 (6 bases). The CDR3 has 14 residues. V lost 4 bases and J lost 7, with 13 bases in between. Germline values: CDR1 SGHAT, CDR2 FQNNGV. CDR3 region: CASSSREPGGELFF. In DNA form, the CDR3 reads TGTGCCAGCAGCTCTCGGGAGCCCGGCGGGGAGCTGTTTTTT.

The chain carries TRBV28 and TRBJ1-5; tentative D call: TRBD1 (5 bases). Germline loops: CDR1 MDHEN, CDR2 SYDVKM. The CDR3 contains 14 residues. With 6 bases removed from V and 6 bases from J, the gap between germline ends came to 15 bases. The chain's CDR3 is CASSPGTGVQPQHF. CDR3 nucleotides: TGTGCCAGCAGCCCCGGGACTGGGGTTCAGCCCCAGCATTTT.

The chain has TRBV27 and TRBJ2-5, with D perhaps TRBD2 (6 bases). The CDR3 runs 15 residues. From germline, CDR1 is MNHEY and CDR2 SMNVEV (reference sequence). V lost 8 bases, J lost 5 bases, and 21 bases lay in between. The CDR3, as DNA: TGTGCCAGCCGGCGGGGCGGGGTCCTATCCGAGACCCAGTACTTC. Its translation: CASRRGGVLSETQYF.

The CDR3 sequence: CASSLTGGGYGYTF. The DNA for the CDR3 is TGTGCCAGCAGCCTGACAGGGGGGGGCTATGGCTACACCTTC. The V and J genes are TRBV7-3 and TRBJ1-2; 9 nucleotides align to TRBD1. Germline lookup yields CDR1 SGHTA and CDR2 FQGTGA. V lost 5 bases to trimming and J lost 4 bases; unmatched junction nucleotides: 5. The CDR3 spans 14 residues.

V and J are TRBV27 and TRBJ2-7; 7 bases match TRBD2. Trimming took 0 bases from V and 2 from J; bases not matched to a gene: 4. The germline V gene encodes CDR1 MNHEY and CDR2 SMNVEV (reference sequence). This CDR3 region has 15 residues. CDR3 in DNA: TGTGCCAGCAGTTTATCAGGGCTAGCGGCCTACGAGCAGTACTTC. It encodes CASSLSGLAAYEQYF.

The chain carries TRBV10-3 and TRBJ1-5; TRBD1 matches at 7 bases. The CDR3 contains 14 residues. Per the germline V gene, CDR1 is ENHRY and CDR2 is SYGVKD. V gave up 8 bases and J gave up 5 bases; unmatched junction bases: 9. CDR3 protein: CAIGEQGTDQPQHF. In DNA, the CDR3 is TGTGCCATCGGGGAACAGGGGACTGATCAGCCCCAGCATTTT.

The V gene is TRBV9, the J gene TRBJ1-2; TRBD1 is a possible D gene (5 bases). Germline V gene sequence: CDR1 SGDLS, CDR2 YYNGEE. The CDR3 consists of 13 residues. V gave up 4 bases and J gave up 4 bases, with 11 bases separating them. The CDR3 DNA sequence: TGTGCCAGCAGCCCCGACAGCCTCTATGGCTACACCTTC. It specifies CASSPDSLYGYTF.

V and J are TRBV11-3 and TRBJ2-2; possibly TRBD1 for D (5 bases). The V and J ends lost 2 bases and 5 bases respectively, with 18 bases between them. This CDR3 region has 17 residues. Germline CDR1 is SGHNT and CDR2 is YENEEA. The CDR3 DNA is TGTGCCAGCAGCTTAAGATTATCCCCAGGGTCGACCGGGGAGCTGTTTTTT. Translation: CASSLRLSPGSTGELFF.

The count of this clone is one. This chain joins TRBV7-2 and TRBJ2-7; D gene uncertain. Germline CDR1 SGHTA, CDR2 FQGNSA. V was cut by 1 base and J by 6 bases, with 16 bases left in between. There are 15 residues in the CDR3. In DNA form, the CDR3 reads TGTGCCAGCAGCTTAGTTTGGTCCAAACATGGCGAGCAGTACTTC. The encoded protein is CASSLVWSKHGEQYF.

V and J are TRBV6-7 and TRBJ1-2; 7 bases align to TRBD1. TRBV6-7 carries the ORF label, with uncertain function. There are 14 residues in the CDR3. J was trimmed by 4 bases and V by 8 bases; bases with no gene match: 10. The CDR3 is CASPPRQGPYGYTF. CDR3 bases: TGTGCCAGCCCACCCCGACAGGGACCCTATGGCTACACCTTC.

This rearrangement joins TRBV2 to TRBJ2-7; 10 nucleotides align to TRBD1. J lost 6 bases, V lost 4 bases, and 6 bases had no gene match. The germline CDR1 and CDR2 sequences are SNHLY and FYNNEI. This CDR3 spans 14 amino acids. CDR3 DNA: TGTGCCAGCAGTGCGGGACAGGGGCTAGGCGAGCAGTACTTC. Its translation is CASSAGQGLGEQYF.

CDR3 nucleotide sequence: TGTGCCAGCAACTACCGGGACAGGGGTCCGGGTGAGCAGTACTTC. This sequence encodes CASNYRDRGPGEQYF. V usage is TRBV6-6 and J usage is TRBJ2-7, with 10 bases matching TRBD1. From germline, CDR1 is MNHNY and CDR2 SVGAGI (reference sequence). The V gene end was trimmed by 7 bases and the J gene end by 7 bases; junction bases not matched to a gene: 13. There are 15 residues in the CDR3.

V and J are TRBV9 and TRBJ2-1, with 8 bases fitting TRBD1. V lost 0 bases to trimming and J lost 6 bases; unmatched junction nucleotides: 5. Germline loops: CDR1 SGDLS, CDR2 YYNGEE. CDR3 length: 15 amino acids. The DNA of the CDR3 is TGTGCCAGCAGCGTAGATGGGACAGGAACCAATGAGCAGTTCTTC. Translating gives CASSVDGTGTNEQFF.

This chain connects TRBV5-4 to TRBJ2-2; TRBD2 matches at 7 bases. V dropped 4 bases and J dropped 5; count of bases not matched to a gene: 11. This CDR3 has 16 amino acids. Germline assignment: CDR1 SGHNT and CDR2 YYREEE (reference sequence). The CDR3 loop reads CASSPSGKRLTGELFF. In DNA form, the CDR3 reads TGTGCCAGCAGCCCCAGCGGGAAAAGGCTTACCGGGGAGCTGTTTTTT.

With respect to this clone: Other DNA sequences in the same sample also yield this CDR3. The CDR3 loop reads CASSQRLAVLSYNEQFF. The DNA for the CDR3 is TGCGCCAGCAGCCAACGACTAGCGGTTCTCTCCTACAATGAGCAGTTCTTC. V gene TRBV4-1 combines with J gene TRBJ2-1; TRBD2 aligns across 9 bases. Trimming removed 2 bases from V and 0 bases from J; junction bases left unmatched: 5. The CDR3 consists of 17 residues. In germline, CDR1 is MGHRA, CDR2 YSYEKL.

V usage is TRBV11-2 and J usage is TRBJ1-4; D is possibly TRBD1 (5 bases). The CDR3 extends over 16 amino acids. Trimming removed 0 bases at V and 3 bases at J, with 11 bases between. Looked up from germline, CDR1 is SGHAT and CDR2 is FQNNGV. CDR3 protein: CASSLDPGRANEKLFF. The CDR3 bases are TGTGCCAGCAGCTTAGATCCAGGGAGGGCTAATGAAAAACTGTTTTTT.

This chain joins TRBV4-1 and TRBJ2-7; tentative D call: TRBD2 (5 bases). The germline gives CDR1 MGHRA, CDR2 YSYEKL. Deletions cut 1 base from V and 2 bases from J, with 15 bases between. The CDR3 totals 16 residues. The CDR3 spells CASSQAGLRATYEQYF. CDR3 in DNA: TGCGCCAGCAGCCAAGCCGGGTTGAGGGCAACCTACGAGCAGTACTTC.

This clone was seen a handful of times. The chain has TRBV5-6 and TRBJ2-2; D is possibly TRBD1 (5 bases). Germline CDR1 reads SGHDT; CDR2 reads YYEEEE. The CDR3 is made up of 12 amino acids. V shed 8 bases and J shed 6 bases, with 11 bases lying between them. CDR3: CASTQGAGELFF. The CDR3 bases are TGTGCCAGTACCCAGGGTGCCGGGGAGCTGTTTTTT. Combining the CDR3 with reference TRBV5-6 and TRBJ2-2 gives the whole variable domain DAGVTQSPTHLIKTRGQQVTLRCSPKSGHDTVSWYQQALGQGPQFIFQYYEEEERQRGNFPDRFSGHQFPNYSSELNVNALLLGDSALYLCASTQGAGELFFGEGSRLTVL.

The V gene is TRBV5-4, the J gene TRBJ2-7; D unclear. Per germline, CDR1 SGHNT and CDR2 YYREEE (reference sequence). The CDR3 is 14 residues long. Between the trimmed V and J ends, which lost 5 bases and 0 bases, there was a span of 12 bases. CDR3 DNA sequence: TGTGCCAGCAGGGCCGATCGGGTCTCCTACGAGCAGTACTTC. This sequence encodes CASRADRVSYEQYF.

The chain recombines TRBV2 with TRBJ2-7, with 7 bases matching TRBD2. V lost 7 bases, J lost 3 bases, and 21 bases stayed unmatched. The CDR3 length is 18 residues. Germline V CDR1 and CDR2: SNHLY, FYNNEI. For the CDR3, the DNA is TGTGCCAGCACCCAACGAGCGGGAAGTACCATATCCCACTACGAGCAGTACTTC. It encodes CASTQRAGSTISHYEQYF. Combining the CDR3 with reference TRBV2 and TRBJ2-7 gives the whole variable domain EPEVTQTPSHQVTQMGQEVILRCVPISNHLYFYWYRQILGQKVEFLVSFYNNEISEKSEIFDDQFSVERPDGSNFTLKIRSTKLEDSAMYFCASTQRAGSTISHYEQYFGPGTRLTVT.

The rearrangement joins TRBV18 to TRBJ2-1; the match to TRBD2 covers 10 bases. V lost 2 bases, J lost 8 bases, and 0 bases stayed unmatched. The CDR3 loop spans 13 amino acids. Germline lookup yields CDR1 KGHSH and CDR2 LQKENI. This CDR3 reads CASSPGTSDEQFF. CDR3 DNA sequence: TGTGCCAGCTCACCAGGGACTAGCGATGAGCAGTTCTTC.

The rearrangement uses TRBV19 and TRBJ1-5; 7 bases are shared with TRBD1. J lost 5 bases, V lost 3 bases, and 4 bases had no gene match. Per germline, CDR1 LNHDA and CDR2 SQIVND (reference sequence). CDR3 length equals 14 residues. The CDR3 region is CASSMRGQYQPQHF. The CDR3 nucleotides read TGTGCCAGTAGTATGCGGGGACAGTATCAGCCCCAGCATTTT.

The rearrangement joins TRBV5-1 to TRBJ2-1; maybe TRBD1 (7 bases). The CDR3 consists of 16 residues. Germline values: CDR1 SGHRS, CDR2 YFSETQ. Trimming pared 0 bases from V and 1 base from J, leaving 11 bases between. The CDR3 here is CASSLASGGSYNEQFF. DNA of the CDR3: TGCGCCAGCAGCTTGGCCTCAGGGGGGTCCTACAATGAGCAGTTCTTC.

The V and J genes are TRBV7-8 and TRBJ1-4; a possible D gene is TRBD1 (5 bases). This CDR3 is built from 13 residues. Germline values: CDR1 SGHVS, CDR2 FQNEAQ. The ends were cut back, 1 base at V and 11 bases at J, with 11 bases in the middle. Here the CDR3 reads CASSLGGGTKLFF. The CDR3 DNA reads as TGTGCCAGCAGCTTAGGGGGAGGGACCAAACTGTTTTTT.

The gene calls are TRBV6-1 and TRBJ2-3; TRBD1 aligns across 8 bases. V shed 5 bases and J 6 bases; nucleotides not matched to a gene: 10. The germline gives CDR1 MNHNS, CDR2 SASEGT. The CDR3 loop spans 15 amino acids. In nucleotides, the CDR3 is TGTGCCAGCAGTTTGCAGGGGGCGCGGTCGGATACGCAGTATTTT. Translation gives CASSLQGARSDTQYF.